The present T cell receptor (beta chain) was sequenced within a study of cytomegalovirus exposure and HLA in healthy donors. Primers: 60 Vbeta forward and 13 Jbeta reverse. Assay used: immunoSEQ multiplex PCR; TCRdb lists only in-frame clones, some missing. The sample shows 160,000 or so clones, 60% to 80% of them seen only once. The CDR3 loop spans 15 amino acids. CDR1 is SGHVS, CDR2 FNYEAQ, per germline. The ends lost 4 bases at V and 4 bases at J; junction bases unmatched: 8. The clonotype originates from a man aged 50-59 years in good health and CMV-seropositive. Sequenced: PBMCs. The gene calls are TRBV7-6 and TRBJ1-1; 8 nucleotides align to TRBD1. The CDR3, as DNA: TGTGCCAGCAGCTCCGGACAGGGCGGGAGCACTGAAGCTTTCTTT. Translating it yields CASSSGQGGSTEAFF. Filled out from reference TRBV7-6 and TRBJ1-1, the complete variable domain reads GAGVSQSPRYKVTKRGQDVALRCDPISGHVSLYWYRQALGQGPEFLTYFNYEAQQDKSGLPNDRFSAERPEGSISTLTIQRTEQRDSAMYRCASSSGQGGSTEAFFGQGTRLTVV.